Shown below are 16 T cell receptor beta chains from a single sample sequenced in a study of blood T cells in healthy people across ages. The authors ran a second PCR of roughly 6 to 11 cycles using a sample-barcoded 5' primer and a J-beta primer mix. TCRdb ran MiXCR on the 5' RACE reads and lists one entry per CDR3 protein. The table includes some 880,000 distinct CDR3 sequences, under 40% detected once. Sequencing was carried out using blood. The origin of the receptors is a man aged 18 to 35 in good health.

This clonotype has just a few counts. The rearrangement joins TRBV27 to TRBJ2-5, with D possibly TRBD1 on 7 matching bases. The CDR3 spans 16 residues. In germline, CDR1 is MNHEY, CDR2 SMNVEV (reference sequence). Trimming shortened V by 1 base and J by 1 base, and 13 bases separated the two germline ends. The CDR3 bases are TGTGCCAGCAGTTTATTCGCAGGGGGAGGCCAAGAGACCCAGTACTTC. Translating it yields CASSLFAGGGQETQYF.

This clonotype was counted a few times. V is TRBV20-1 and J is TRBJ1-4; D is possibly TRBD1 (5 bases). The CDR3 totals 14 residues. The germline CDR1 and CDR2 sequences are DFQATT and SNEGSKA (reference sequence). V was shortened by 1 base and J by 8 bases, with 14 bases between the two germline ends. CDR3 loop: CSARVGGNGEKLFF. In DNA form, the CDR3 reads TGCAGTGCTAGAGTGGGGGGGAATGGCGAAAAACTGTTTTTT.

Ten or more counts support this clonotype. The chain links TRBV4-3 to TRBJ1-2; a possible D gene is TRBD1 (6 bases). The ends were cut back, 0 bases at V and 1 base at J, with 9 bases in the middle. The CDR3 consists of 15 residues. The V gene's germline CDR1 is LGHNA and CDR2 YSLEER. CDR3 in amino acids: CASSQDSQGNYGYTF. The CDR3 nucleotides are TGCGCCAGCAGCCAAGATTCACAGGGTAACTATGGCTACACCTTC.

This clonotype showed up just a few times. This sequence joins TRBV4-1 and TRBJ2-3; D may correspond to TRBD1 or TRBD2 (5 bases each). Germline loops: CDR1 MGHRA, CDR2 YSYEKL. The CDR3 contains 16 residues. Deletions cut 4 bases from V and 2 bases from J, with 16 bases between. The CDR3 reads CASSPYRDEDTDTQYF. The DNA for the CDR3 is TGCGCCAGCAGCCCCTACCGGGACGAGGACACAGATACGCAGTATTTT.

This clonotype has a handful of counts. The chain joins TRBV7-2 to TRBJ1-2, with 7 bases aligning to TRBD1. J lost 3 bases, V lost 3 bases, and 4 bases had no gene match. The germline V gene has CDR1 SGHTA and CDR2 FQGNSA. CDR3 length: 14 residues. CDR3 loop: CASSFQGGHYGYTF. The CDR3, as DNA: TGTGCCAGCAGCTTCCAGGGGGGGCACTATGGCTACACCTTC.

Remarks on this clonotype: One end of the junction does not line up with germline, which may come from a read error. The chain couples TRBV27 to TRBJ2-7; 11 nucleotides line up with TRBD1. This CDR3 has 16 amino acids. The V gene's germline CDR1 is MNHEY and CDR2 SMNVEV (reference sequence). For the CDR3, the DNA is TGTACCAGCAGTTGGGGTTTCGGACAGGGGGCCAACGAGCAGTACTTC. Encoded protein: CTSSWGFGQGANEQYF.

The chain joins TRBV24-1 to TRBJ2-2; D is possibly TRBD1 or TRBD2 (6 bases each). Trimming removed 7 bases at V and 5 bases at J, with 13 bases between. CDR3 size: 14 residues. Per germline, CDR1 KGHDR and CDR2 SFDVKD. CDR3 loop: CATSRLGGTGELFF. The CDR3 DNA follows: TGTGCCACCAGCCGACTAGGGGGAACCGGGGAGCTGTTTTTT.

The chain carries TRBV20-1 and TRBJ2-1; 7 bases agree with TRBD2. Germline V CDR1 and CDR2: DFQATT, SNEGSKA (reference sequence). CDR3 length equals 14 residues. With 3 bases clipped from V and 7 bases from J, the junction kept 9 bases outside the gene matches. CDR3 bases: TGCAGTGCTAGTCGGGCGGGAGTTAGAAATGAGCAGTTCTTC. Residues: CSASRAGVRNEQFF.

The table lists this clonotype with a few counts. This chain uses TRBV6-2 or TRBV6-3 with TRBJ1-2; possibly TRBD1 for D (6 bases). Germline-derived CDR1 and CDR2 are MNHEY and SVGEGT. The CDR3 has 12 amino acids. Trimming stripped 6 bases from V and 8 bases from J, with 13 bases between. Here the CDR3 reads CASRKQGTGYTF. The CDR3, as DNA: TGTGCCAGCAGAAAACAGGGTACCGGCTACACCTTC.

The chain is built from TRBV10-3 and TRBJ1-1, with D unclear. The V gene lost 3 bases and the J gene lost 6 bases, with 14 bases spanning the gap. Germline assignment: CDR1 ENHRY and CDR2 SYGVKD. The CDR3 is made up of 14 amino acids. The CDR3 is CAISELEVSAEAFF. The CDR3 nucleotides read TGTGCCATCAGTGAATTGGAAGTTTCAGCTGAAGCTTTCTTT.

This clonotype was picked up a small number of times. The V call is TRBV12-3 or TRBV12-4, the J call TRBJ1-5, with D unclear. CDR3 length: 15 residues. V was trimmed by 4 bases and J by 3 bases, leaving 13 bases between them. DNA for the CDR3: TGTGCCAGCAGTTACGACGGAAAACACAATCAGCCCCAGCATTTT. Amino acid sequence: CASSYDGKHNQPQHF.

To note about this clonotype: This sequence may be a read error, since a much larger clone differs from it by one base. This chain uses TRBV4-3 with TRBJ1-1, with D possibly being TRBD1 (5 bases). CDR1 and CDR2 (germline): LGHNA, YSLEER. CDR3 length: 14 residues. CDR3 region: CASSQEGGITEALF. DNA of the CDR3: TGCGCCAGCAGCCAAGAGGGGGGGATTACTGAAGCTTTGTTT.

The J gene is TRBJ1-1, the V gene TRBV5-1; TRBD1 is a possible D gene (5 bases). This CDR3 contains 15 residues. Looked up from germline, CDR1 is SGHRS and CDR2 is YFSETQ. V was shortened by 3 bases and J by 0 bases, with 12 bases between the two germline ends. CDR3 DNA sequence: TGCGCCAGCAGCTCGACTCAGGGTATGAACACTGAAGCTTTCTTT. It translates to CASSSTQGMNTEAFF.

For the CDR3, the DNA is TGTGCCAGCAGTACCAAGGGGACAGGGTGGGGCATGAACACTGAAGCTTTCTTT. Translated: CASSTKGTGWGMNTEAFF. This chain uses TRBV12-3 or TRBV12-4 with TRBJ1-1, with TRBD1 matching over 9 bases. The CDR3 consists of 18 residues. The junction had 13 bases not matched to a gene; V was cut back by 5 bases and J by 0 bases.

This sequence joins TRBV30 and TRBJ2-3; possibly TRBD2 for D (5 bases). The germline CDR1 and CDR2 sequences are GTSNPN and SVGIG (reference sequence). V lost 1 base, J lost 5 bases, and 22 bases lay in between. This CDR3 region has 17 residues. The CDR3 sequence: CAWSGWSVRGMVDTQYF. CDR3 DNA: TGTGCCTGGAGTGGGTGGTCGGTCCGGGGAATGGTAGATACGCAGTATTTT.

As regards this clonotype: A much larger clone lies a single base off, so this may be a read error. The chain has TRBV5-1 and TRBJ2-1; 9 nucleotides align to TRBD1. The CDR3 contains 16 residues. Germline loops: CDR1 SGHRS, CDR2 YFSETQ. CDR3 amino acids: CANSLGRDRDYNEQFF. DNA for the CDR3: TGCGCCAACAGCCTGGGGCGGGACAGGGACTACAATGAGCAGTTCTTC.